This T cell receptor beta chain was obtained from a study of cytomegalovirus exposure and HLA in healthy donors. Findings and caveats of the study: Most TCRs appeared rarely, but some public TCRs recurred in many donors.

The CDR3 contains 14 residues. Trimming at V came to 4 bases and at J to 8 bases, leaving 5 bases not matched to a gene. The germline CDR1 and CDR2 sequences are SGHAT and FQNNGV. Details on this clone: Its cognate antigen is unknown.

The study ran its PCR with 60 Vbeta and 13 Jbeta primers. In the original analysis: Among the unique TCR beta chains that a later analysis counted, roughly 80 million in all, roughly 11 million were shared. The data were produced by immunoSEQ multiplex PCR, yet TCRdb's version contains in-frame clones alone and is incomplete. From that table come the V and J calls and clone size; the DNA was used to work out D and trimming. The table includes approximately 160,000 clones, 75% detected once. The material sequenced was PBMCs. The gene calls are TRBV11-2 and TRBJ2-1; 10 positions agree with TRBD1. This TCR derives from a male donor in good health and CMV-seronegative. CDR3 in DNA: TGTGCCAGCAGCTCCGGACAGGGGGGACATGAGCAGTTCTTC. It codes for CASSSGQGGHEQFF.